This T cell receptor (beta chain) was obtained from a study of early T cells in non-severe SARS-CoV-2 infection listed by TCRdb under 2021. The study in broad terms: Because TCR sequencing was done on bulk RNA from unsorted whole blood, the alpha and beta chains could not be paired. Study-wide findings and limitations: VDJdb matching was skewed toward anti-spike CD8 responses and likely underestimated virus-specific expansions by missing private and CD4 specificities.

In the germline V gene (reference sequence), CDR1 corresponds to LGHDT and CDR2 to YNNKEL. Ends trimmed: V by 4 bases, J by 3 bases; bases unmatched to a gene: 2. The CDR3, cysteine through phenylalanine, is 13 amino acids long. Here the CDR3 DNA is all that survives: 39 bases in frame from base 1. This clonotype came up many times. Its antigen remains undetermined. Base qualities are not recorded, but no much larger clone differs from it by a single base. Set within a cohort of healthcare workers in London, UK, this nested case-control study involved weekly PCR testing of nasopharyngeal swabs along with blood sampling. Healthcare workers were enrolled in the week of the UK lockdown, from 23 to 31 March 2020, and were followed every week for up to roughly 15 weeks. The library came from 5' RACE. These reads were obtained on a NextSeq 500. In the TCR library protocol, unique molecular identifiers were attached to individual cDNA molecules to correct for PCR bias and sequencing error. Sequencing covered both TCR alpha and beta chains, and within each sample the abundances of alpha and beta sequences were tightly co-correlated. Regarding the original processing steps: V gene, J gene and CDR3 annotation of TCR sequences was performed with Decombinator V4. TCRs were defined as expanded if a significant change between any two time points was detected under a Poisson model with p below 0.0001. TCR abundances were normalised to the total number of TCRs sequenced in each sample and reported as counts per million. MAIT TCRs were defined by TRAV1-2 paired with TRAJ12, TRAJ20 or TRAJ33, and iNKT TCRs by TRAV10 paired with TRAJ18. VDJdb, accessed 1 November 2021, was searched for CMV, EBV and SARS-CoV-2 annotated TCRs, with TCRs annotated for multiple antigens excluded. TCRdb trimmed public reads at Q25 via fastp, called clones via MiXCR and kept in-frame beta chains. Rows are unified per CDR3 protein, each entry keeping the most common DNA and genes. The V and J calls were not made by the authors but by TCRdb's processing. The sample table records 69,000 or so distinct CDR3 sequences; about 4.9% of these occur just once. The ten top clones hold around 3.4% of the sample.

The chain joins TRBV3-1 to TRBJ1-2; 7 bases in the middle match TRBD1. The sequence was collected from an adult who was a healthcare worker with PCR-confirmed SARS-CoV-2 infection or an uninfected control (not recorded which). The donor label of this sample is uncertain. Specimen: whole blood, collected at baseline. The sequenced DNA: TGTGCCAGCAGCCTGGGACAGCACTATGGCTACACCTTC. It translates to CASSLGQHYGYTF.